This T cell receptor (beta chain) was sequenced in a study of blood T cell repertoires in COVID-19. The data were produced by immunoSEQ multiplex PCR, yet TCRdb's version contains in-frame clones alone and is incomplete. The sample carries around 310,000 clones, 90% recorded once. The CDR3 covers 15 residues. V was shortened by 5 bases and J by 3 bases, with 14 bases between the two germline ends. The V gene's germline CDR1 is MDHEN and CDR2 SYDVKM. The chain carries TRBV28 and TRBJ2-1, with TRBD1 as a possible D gene (6 bases). The origin of this receptor is a woman aged 40 to 55 with COVID-19, enrolled during active disease. The sequenced sample consisted of peripheral blood. The chain's CDR3 is CASSPPGTFYNEQFF. CDR3 coding DNA: TGTGCCAGCAGTCCACCGGGGACATTCTACAATGAGCAGTTCTTC.